This record looks at one T cell receptor beta chain sequence and its context. The table came from immunoSEQ multiplex PCR; TCRdb's copy has only in-frame clones and leaves some out. This table has some 120,000 clones, approximately 90% appearing once. The data derive from a study of control samples from healthy donors and cancer patients. Looked up from germline, CDR1 is SGHVS and CDR2 is FNYEAQ. The trim removed 6 bases at V and 0 bases at J, leaving 7 bases unmatched. The CDR3 is 15 residues long. Material for sequencing was blood. This rearrangement joins TRBV7-6 to TRBJ2-7; 8 bases agree with TRBD2. The sequence was obtained from a young woman in good health. CDR3 DNA: TGTGCCAGCAGTCCCTGGCGGGAGGTCTCCTACGAGCAGTACTTC. This encodes CASSPWREVSYEQYF.